This TCR beta chain originates from a study of beta chain features in type 1 diabetes. Study-level points and caveats: PCR might favor shorter templates, but any such skew would affect patients and controls equally.

This clone has a handful of counts. As yet, its antigen is unknown. CDR1 and CDR2 (germline): SEHNR, FQNEAQ (reference sequence). V lost 5 bases to trimming and J lost 0 bases, with 14 bases between them. The CDR3 runs 16 residues. Expressed TCRB transcripts were sequenced after all isolated RNA was converted to cDNA. This table comes from immunoSEQ multiplex PCR, and its TCRdb copy is limited to in-frame clones, with some not included. The sample lists more than 350,000 clones; 10% to 12% were seen once. One heparinised draw, averaging roughly 0.12 L, was taken per donor. V gene TRBV7-9 combines with J gene TRBJ1-3; D is unclear. Sequencing input: naive CD4+ T cells from blood. This TCR came from a woman between 18 and 30 years old in good health. The CDR3 nucleotides read TGTGCCAGCAGCCCATCCGGGTCCGCCTCTGGAAACACCATATATTTT. This translates into CASSPSGSASGNTIYF.